The 26 T cell receptor beta chains below all came from one sample that was sequenced in a study of blood T cell repertoires in COVID-19. Measured with immunoSEQ multiplex PCR; TCRdb has only the in-frame clones, and not every one. The table includes 250,000 to 350,000 clones, over 75% detected once. The sequencing sample was made of PBMCs or T cells enriched from blood (not recorded which). Every receptor here comes from a woman in her twenties or thirties who had recovered from COVID-19.

The chain couples TRBV24-1 to TRBJ2-7; 9 positions agree with TRBD2. The CDR3 extends over 17 amino acids. V was pared by 0 bases and J by 0 bases, with 5 bases of the junction left unmatched. Germline CDR1 KGHDR, CDR2 SFDVKD. The CDR3 DNA is TGTGCCACCAGTGATTTGTCGCCTAGCGGGAACTCCTACGAGCAGTACTTC. This translates into CATSDLSPSGNSYEQYF.

The gene calls are TRBV6-5 and TRBJ2-2; D perhaps matches TRBD1 (6 bases). Looked up from germline, CDR1 is MNHEY and CDR2 is SVGAGI. This CDR3 is 16 amino acids long. Trimming shortened V by 2 bases and J by 6 bases, and 16 bases separated the two germline ends. In nucleotides, the CDR3 is TGTGCCAGCAGTTACCTACAGGGTCTTAAGGCCGGGGAGCTGTTTTTT. This sequence encodes CASSYLQGLKAGELFF.

This sequence joins TRBV28 and TRBJ1-4; 7 bases are shared with TRBD1. Germline CDR1 reads MDHEN; CDR2 reads SYDVKM. V lost 6 bases and J lost 5; bases outside the gene matches: 6. The CDR3 extends over 14 amino acids. The CDR3 loop is CASSDRDQNEKLFF. The CDR3 DNA is TGTGCCAGCAGCGACAGGGACCAAAATGAAAAACTGTTTTTT.

The J gene is TRBJ2-7, the V gene TRBV3-1 (or the pseudogene TRBV3-2); D is unclear. This CDR3 contains 15 residues. Germline V CDR1 and CDR2: LGHDT, YNNKEL (reference sequence). V was trimmed by 5 bases and J by 1 base, leaving 15 bases between them. CDR3 DNA sequence: TGTGCCAGCAGCAAGCAAACAGTGGCGTCCTACGAGCAGTACTTC. It encodes CASSKQTVASYEQYF.

This chain connects TRBV7-8 to TRBJ2-2, with a tentative D call TRBD2 (5 bases). Germline values: CDR1 SGHVS, CDR2 FQNEAQ. This CDR3 comprises 13 residues. Trimming took 2 bases from V and 7 from J, leaving 8 bases between them. CDR3 amino acids: CASSLLGNGELFF. The CDR3 DNA reads TGTGCCAGCAGCTTACTCGGGAACGGGGAGCTGTTTTTT.

The chain couples TRBV5-1 to TRBJ2-2; 7 bases are shared with TRBD2. The trim removed 0 bases at V and 5 bases at J, leaving 1 base unmatched. This CDR3 spans 14 amino acids. Germline CDR1 reads SGHRS; CDR2 reads YFSETQ. The CDR3 DNA sequence: TGCGCCAGCAGCTTGGGACTAGCTACCGGGGAGCTGTTTTTT. Translating it yields CASSLGLATGELFF.

The chain joins TRBV19 to TRBJ1-6, with D unclear. Trimming shortened V by 3 bases and J by 1 base, and 7 bases separated the two germline ends. CDR1 and CDR2 (germline): LNHDA, SQIVND (reference sequence). This CDR3 contains 15 residues. The CDR3 DNA sequence: TGTGCCAGTAGTATCGAGTTATCCTATAATTCACCCCTCCACTTT. It encodes CASSIELSYNSPLHF.

As DNA, the CDR3 is TGCGCCAGCAGCCGGGGGACAGAGAACACTGAAGCTTTCTTT. It is translated as CASSRGTENTEAFF. The chain links TRBV5-1 to TRBJ1-1; TRBD1 matches 7 bases. The J segment lost 1 base and the V segment lost 4 bases, leaving 4 bases of the junction unmatched. Germline loops: CDR1 SGHRS, CDR2 YFSETQ. This CDR3 spans 14 amino acids.

This clone was seen more than once but under ten times. The chain links TRBV6-4 to TRBJ2-5; 8 bases match TRBD1. The CDR3 consists of 14 residues. Germline V CDR1 and CDR2: MRHNA, SNTAGT. Trimming took 8 bases from V and 1 from J; bases not matched to a gene: 6. CDR3 sequence: CASPEGTGQETQYF. The CDR3 DNA is TGTGCCAGCCCAGAGGGGACAGGCCAAGAGACCCAGTACTTC.

The rearrangement uses TRBV15 and TRBJ1-5, with 10 bases identical to TRBD1. The CDR3 runs to 18 residues. J was trimmed by 2 bases and V by 5 bases; bases with no gene match: 12. Germline values: CDR1 LNHNV, CDR2 YYDKDF (reference sequence). The CDR3 is CATSVRQGAFLGNQPQHF. In nucleotides, the CDR3 is TGTGCCACCAGCGTCCGACAGGGGGCATTTTTAGGCAATCAGCCCCAGCATTTT.

The gene calls are TRBV19 and TRBJ1-2; no clear D. The CDR3 has 12 amino acids. CDR1 and CDR2 from the germline V gene are LNHDA and SQIVND (reference sequence). Trimming left V 3 bases short and J 6 bases short, with 8 bases between. The CDR3 is CASSILRNGYTF. The DNA of the CDR3 is TGTGCCAGTAGTATCCTGCGAAATGGCTACACCTTC.

This clone was detected only a few times. The CDR3 spells CASPGQVNYGYTF. CDR3 in DNA: TGTGCCAGCCCTGGACAGGTCAACTATGGCTACACCTTC. The gene calls are TRBV2 and TRBJ1-2; 7 nucleotides agree with TRBD1. This CDR3 is 13 amino acids long. Germline assignment: CDR1 SNHLY and CDR2 FYNNEI. With V trimmed by 8 bases and J by 2 bases, 5 bases remained unmatched.

The chain joins TRBV6-5 to TRBJ1-5; D is uncertain. Germline values: CDR1 MNHEY, CDR2 SVGAGI. Trimming took off 6 bases at V and 3 bases at J, with 6 bases between the two ends. The CDR3 runs 12 residues. CDR3 in amino acids: CASSLDNQPQHF. The CDR3, as DNA: TGTGCCAGCAGCTTAGACAATCAGCCCCAGCATTTT.

The V and J genes are TRBV24-1 and TRBJ2-3, with D maybe TRBD1 (6 bases). Germline CDR1 and CDR2: KGHDR and SFDVKD. The CDR3 spans 17 residues. V was clipped by 6 bases and J by 2 bases, with 20 bases between them. The DNA of the CDR3 is TGTGCCACCAGTCCCGCGGGTCTCGGACAGCACACAGATACGCAGTATTTT. Amino acids: CATSPAGLGQHTDTQYF.

The chain is built from TRBV7-9 and TRBJ1-6; no definite D call. V was cut by 1 base and J by 11 bases, with 6 bases left in between. The CDR3 runs 12 residues. Germline-derived CDR1 and CDR2 are SEHNR and FQNEAQ (reference sequence). CDR3 nucleotides: TGTGCCAGCAGCTTAGATAGTCCACCCCTCCACTTT. Amino acids: CASSLDSPPLHF.

The chain is built from TRBV27 and TRBJ1-2; unclear D gene. Trimming stripped 5 bases from V and 0 bases from J, with 10 bases between. Germline V gives CDR1 MNHEY, CDR2 SMNVEV (reference sequence). The CDR3 loop spans 14 amino acids. The DNA for the CDR3 is TGTGCCAGCAGTCCCTTACAGTCTAACTATGGCTACACCTTC. Translating it yields CASSPLQSNYGYTF.

V gene TRBV7-2 combines with J gene TRBJ2-2; the D gene is possibly TRBD1 (5 bases). Trimming took off 3 bases at V and 3 bases at J, with 11 bases between the two ends. The CDR3 has 15 residues. Germline V gene sequence: CDR1 SGHTA, CDR2 FQGNSA. DNA for the CDR3: TGTGCCAGCAGCTTGGGTGCAGGGTACACCGGGGAGCTGTTTTTT. Protein sequence: CASSLGAGYTGELFF. Full variable domain (remainder filled in from reference TRBV7-2 and TRBJ2-2): GAGVSQSPSNKVTEKGKDVELRCDPISGHTALYWYRQSLGQGLEFLIYFQGNSAPDKSGLPSDRFSAERTGGSVSTLTIQRTQQEDSAVYLCASSLGAGYTGELFFGEGSRLTVL.

The rearrangement links TRBV5-6 to TRBJ1-2; no clear D gene. The CDR3 contains 13 residues. Germline loops: CDR1 SGHDT, CDR2 YYEEEE. V dropped 0 bases and J dropped 5 bases, with 8 bases sitting between them. The CDR3 is CASSLATAYGYTF. The DNA of the CDR3 is TGTGCCAGCAGCTTGGCCACAGCATATGGCTACACCTTC.

This clone was observed a handful of times. The chain couples TRBV28 to TRBJ1-2; the D gene is possibly TRBD1 (6 bases). The V end was cut by 8 bases, the J end by 0 bases, with 7 bases between. The germline V gene has CDR1 MDHEN and CDR2 SYDVKM. The CDR3 is 12 amino acids. The CDR3 DNA reads TGTGCCAGCCAGGGGACTAACTATGGCTACACCTTC. It encodes CASQGTNYGYTF.

This chain connects TRBV29-1 to TRBJ1-2; weak D call: TRBD1 (6 bases). The CDR3 totals 12 residues. Germline CDR1 reads SQVTM; CDR2 reads ANQGSEA. Between the trimmed V and J ends, which lost 7 bases and 8 bases, there was a span of 17 bases. In DNA form, the CDR3 reads TGCAGCGGTCTTGGGGGGGCAGGGGGCTACACCTTC. Translation: CSGLGGAGGYTF. The variable domain in full, with the rest retrieved from reference TRBV29-1 and TRBJ1-2, is SAVISQKPSRDICQRGTSLTIQCQVDSQVTMMFWYRQQPGQSLTLIATANQGSEATYESGFVIDKFPISRPNLTFSTLTVSNMSPEDSSIYLCSGLGGAGGYTFGSGTRLTVV.

The CDR3 nucleotides are TGTGCCAGCAGCCCGGGACTACCCCTACGCCAAGAGACCCAGTACTTC. Protein product: CASSPGLPLRQETQYF. This chain uses TRBV5-5 with TRBJ2-5; 7 bases are shared with TRBD2. The CDR3 runs to 16 residues. Trimming at V came to 4 bases and at J to 1 base, leaving 10 bases not matched to a gene. Germline loops: CDR1 SGHKS, CDR2 YYEKEE (reference sequence).

This chain's CDR3 is CATSSRARGQPQHF. The CDR3 DNA sequence: TGTGCCACCAGTAGTAGGGCCAGGGGGCAGCCCCAGCATTTT. The chain couples TRBV24-1 to TRBJ1-5; the match to TRBD1 covers 7 bases. V lost 6 bases, J lost 7 bases, and 8 bases stayed unmatched. Germline loops: CDR1 KGHDR, CDR2 SFDVKD. This CDR3 spans 14 amino acids.

This clone was observed a handful of times. The chain couples TRBV5-1 to TRBJ1-1, with TRBD1 matching over 8 bases. V was clipped by 4 bases and J by 4 bases; unmatched bases: 9. CDR3 length: 15 residues. Germline CDR1 is SGHRS and CDR2 is YFSETQ. The CDR3 sequence: CASSKMQGAGTEAFF. CDR3 nucleotide sequence: TGCGCCAGCAGCAAAATGCAGGGGGCAGGCACTGAAGCTTTCTTT.

This chain connects TRBV5-4 to TRBJ2-5, with 14 bases fitting TRBD2. Germline CDR1 is SGHNT and CDR2 is YYREEE (reference sequence). J gave up 5 bases and V 4 bases, and 10 bases lay outside the gene matches. CDR3 length: 17 amino acids. CDR3 in DNA: TGTGCCAGCAGCCCGACTAGCGGGGGGGGCAGGACCGAGACCCAGTACTTC. It codes for CASSPTSGGGRTETQYF. The variable domain in full, with the rest retrieved from reference TRBV5-4 and TRBJ2-5, is ETGVTQSPTHLIKTRGQQVTLRCSSQSGHNTVSWYQQALGQGPQFIFQYYREEENGRGNFPPRFSGLQFPNYSSELNVNALELDDSALYLCASSPTSGGGRTETQYFGPGTRLLVL.

DNA for the CDR3: TGTGCCAGCAGTACCACAGGGGCTCTTCAGCCCCAGCATTTT. Translation: CASSTTGALQPQHF. V gene TRBV27 combines with J gene TRBJ1-5; TRBD1 matches at 7 bases. Trimming cost V 5 bases and J 6 bases; bases outside gene matches: 7. The germline V gene encodes CDR1 MNHEY and CDR2 SMNVEV (reference sequence). The CDR3 extends over 14 amino acids.

The genes are TRBV19 and TRBJ1-5; no clear D gene. CDR3 size: 15 residues. Trimming left V 3 bases short and J 4 bases short, with 13 bases between. The germline gives CDR1 LNHDA, CDR2 SQIVND (reference sequence). In DNA form, the CDR3 reads TGTGCCAGTAGTATTGAAGTTAGTCGAAATCAGCCCCAGCATTTT. Encoded protein: CASSIEVSRNQPQHF.